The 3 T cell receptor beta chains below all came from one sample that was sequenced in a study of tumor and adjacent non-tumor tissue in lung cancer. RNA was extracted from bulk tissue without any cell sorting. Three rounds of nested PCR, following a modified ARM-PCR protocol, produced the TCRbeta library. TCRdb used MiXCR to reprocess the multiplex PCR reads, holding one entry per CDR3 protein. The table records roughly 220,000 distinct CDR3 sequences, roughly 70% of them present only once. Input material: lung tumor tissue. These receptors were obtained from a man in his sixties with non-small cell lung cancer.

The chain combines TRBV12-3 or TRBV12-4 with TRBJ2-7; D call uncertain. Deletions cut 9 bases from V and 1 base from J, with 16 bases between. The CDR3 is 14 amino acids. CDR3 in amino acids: CARRNSRSSYEQYF. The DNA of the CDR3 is TGTGCCAGAAGGAATAGCAGGAGTTCCTACGAGCAGTACTTC.

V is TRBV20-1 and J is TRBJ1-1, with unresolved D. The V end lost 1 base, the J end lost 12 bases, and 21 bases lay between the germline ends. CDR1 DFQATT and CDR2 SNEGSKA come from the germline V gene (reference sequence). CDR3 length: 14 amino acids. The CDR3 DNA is TGCAGTGCTAGAGCGGGAAGACCGAACACCGAATCTTTCTTT. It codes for CSARAGRPNTESFF.

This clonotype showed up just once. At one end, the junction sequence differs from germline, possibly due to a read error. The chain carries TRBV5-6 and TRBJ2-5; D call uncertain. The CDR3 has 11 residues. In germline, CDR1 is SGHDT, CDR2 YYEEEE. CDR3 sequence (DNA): TGTACCAGCAACATCGGGGAGACCCAGTACTTC. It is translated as CTSNIGETQYF.